Following are 9 T cell receptor beta chains from one sample sequenced in a study of blood T cell repertoires in COVID-19. Sequencing was performed with immunoSEQ multiplex PCR; in TCRdb, only in-frame clones are kept and a portion is missing. The sample lists fewer than 200,000 clones, 76% occurring once. Sequencing was carried out using peripheral blood. Receptor source: a woman older than 75 with acute or convalescent COVID-19.

This clone showed up just once. The chain has TRBV19 and TRBJ2-7, with D possibly being TRBD1 (6 bases). V was pared by 5 bases and J by 4 bases, with 12 bases between. This CDR3 region has 13 residues. Germline CDR1 reads LNHDA; CDR2 reads SQIVND (reference sequence). The CDR3 loop is CASSSPGQYEQYF. In nucleotides, the CDR3 is TGTGCCAGTAGTTCGCCCGGACAGTACGAGCAGTACTTC.

The CDR3 bases are TGTGCCAGCAGTTCGGCACTAGCGGGAGGGCCGGGCACCGGGGAGCTGTTTTTT. It translates to CASSSALAGGPGTGELFF. The chain carries TRBV6-2 or TRBV6-3 and TRBJ2-2; 13 bases align to TRBD2. Germline V gives CDR1 MNHEY, CDR2 SVGEGT. There are 18 residues in the CDR3. The junction had 9 bases not matched to a gene; V was cut back by 4 bases and J by 4 bases.

In its sample, this clone was seen a few times. The chain joins TRBV11-2 to TRBJ1-6; 7 nucleotides line up with TRBD1. The CDR3 length is 14 residues. The J segment lost 10 bases and the V segment lost 5 bases, leaving 8 bases of the junction unmatched. Looked up from germline, CDR1 is SGHAT and CDR2 is FQNNGV. CDR3 DNA sequence: TGTGCCAGCAGCCCAGACAGGGCGAAATCACCCCTCCACTTT. Translating gives CASSPDRAKSPLHF.

The J gene is TRBJ2-1, the V gene TRBV5-1, with TRBD2 identical over 14 bases. Germline assignment: CDR1 SGHRS and CDR2 YFSETQ. The CDR3 is made up of 18 amino acids. The J segment lost 5 bases and the V segment lost 4 bases, leaving 11 bases of the junction unmatched. In DNA, the CDR3 is TGCGCCAGCAGCAGGACGGGACTAGCGGGAGAAACCCACAATGAGCAGTTCTTC. Its translation: CASSRTGLAGETHNEQFF.

The gene calls are TRBV9 and TRBJ2-1, with D possibly TRBD2 on 6 matching bases. Deletions cut 0 bases from V and 6 bases from J, with 13 bases between. CDR1 and CDR2 from the germline V gene are SGDLS and YYNGEE. CDR3 length: 15 amino acids. CDR3 sequence reads: CASSVVGGSFNEQFF. The CDR3 coding sequence is TGTGCCAGCAGCGTAGTCGGGGGTAGCTTCAATGAGCAGTTCTTC.

This rearrangement joins TRBV27 to TRBJ2-2, with D uncertain. V was shortened by 3 bases and J by 4 bases, with 9 bases between the two germline ends. The CDR3 has 14 amino acids. CDR1 and CDR2 from the germline V gene are MNHEY and SMNVEV (reference sequence). CDR3 in amino acids: CASSFSRVTGELFF. The CDR3 coding sequence is TGTGCCAGCAGTTTCTCCCGGGTCACCGGGGAGCTGTTTTTT.

The chain couples TRBV18 to TRBJ1-2; the D is unclear. The CDR3 spans 13 residues. Germline values: CDR1 KGHSH, CDR2 LQKENI. The germline V and J ends were trimmed by 6 bases and 2 bases, with 10 bases remaining between them. In DNA form, the CDR3 reads TGTGCCAGCTCTCGTACACAGAACTATGGCTACACCTTC. This codes for CASSRTQNYGYTF.

For this clone: Relative to the germline gene, one junction end is altered; a read error may explain this. CDR3 sequence (DNA): TGTGCCAGCAGCGCCACAGGGTCCTCCGAGCAGTACTTC. This encodes CASSATGSSEQYF. The rearrangement uses TRBV7-3 and TRBJ2-7; tentative D call: TRBD1 (6 bases). The CDR3 length is 13 residues. Germline CDR1 reads SGHTA; CDR2 reads FQGTGA. The entire variable domain, with the rest obtained from reference TRBV7-3 and TRBJ2-7, is as follows: GAGVSQTPSNKVTEKGKYVELRCDPISGHTALYWYRQSLGQGPEFLIYFQGTGAADDSGLPNDRFFAVRPEGSVSTLKIQRTERGDSAVYLCASSATGSSEQYFGPGTRLTVT.

In its sample, this clone was seen a few times. In the same sample, other DNA sequences code for this CDR3. The V and J genes are TRBV5-1 and TRBJ1-2; TRBD1 is a possible D gene (6 bases). This CDR3 contains 14 residues. V was cut by 0 bases and J by 2 bases, with 8 bases left in between. CDR1 is SGHRS, CDR2 YFSETQ, per germline. DNA of the CDR3: TGCGCCAGCAGCTTGGGCCAGGGGAACTATGGCTACACCTTC. It encodes CASSLGQGNYGYTF.